This TCR beta chain is from a study of shared clonotypes between healthy human individuals. Whole-study results and caveats: The generation probabilities recorded for non-shared clonotypes fell below those of clonotypes shared by all four donors.

With regard to this clone: Its antigen remains unidentified.

The donors, all of them Caucasian adults, lived in Nashville, Tennessee. Trimming cost V 6 bases and J 8 bases, with 16 bases left between them. The CDR3 spans 13 residues. Germline values: CDR1 KGHSH, CDR2 LQKENI. Genomic DNA belonging to each subset was distributed in equal measure over several immunoSEQ plates. TCRdb keeps only in-frame clones here, not all; method: immunoSEQ multiplex PCR. The profile covers roughly 1 million clones, with about 70% appearing a single time and about 1.5% taken by the ten largest. This clonotype originated in a man between 18 and 35 years old in good health. Source material: memory CD4+ T cells sorted from blood. Subset meaning: CD45RA-negative fraction. The chain joins TRBV18 to TRBJ1-2; D is uncertain. The CDR3 sequence is CASSPDKPKGYTF. CDR3 nucleotide sequence: TGTGCCAGCTCTCCCGACAAGCCGAAAGGCTACACCTTC.